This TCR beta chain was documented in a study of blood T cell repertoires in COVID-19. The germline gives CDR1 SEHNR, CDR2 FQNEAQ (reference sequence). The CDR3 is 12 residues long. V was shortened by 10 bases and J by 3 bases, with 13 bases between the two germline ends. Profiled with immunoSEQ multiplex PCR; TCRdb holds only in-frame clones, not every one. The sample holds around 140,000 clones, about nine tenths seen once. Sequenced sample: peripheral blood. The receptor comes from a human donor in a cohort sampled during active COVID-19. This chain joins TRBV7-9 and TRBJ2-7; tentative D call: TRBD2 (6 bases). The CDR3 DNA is TGTGCCACCGTGACTAGTTACTACGAGCAGTACTTC. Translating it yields CATVTSYYEQYF.